This TCR beta chain was obtained from a study of blood T cell repertoires in COVID-19. On the study more broadly: Some COVID-19 samples were acute and others convalescent; all came from the United States, Italy and Spain.

The method was immunoSEQ multiplex PCR; TCRdb's version includes in-frame clones alone and lacks a portion of them. The profile covers 300,000 to 450,000 clones, with roughly 85% appearing a single time and approximately 3.7% taken by the ten largest. This receptor was obtained from a woman aged 18-29 years with acute or convalescent COVID-19. Material: peripheral blood.

The DNA for the CDR3 is TGTGCCAGTAGTATAGTAGGGCGAGATGCCGGGGGTGAGCAGTTCTTC. It encodes CASSIVGRDAGGEQFF. The chain has TRBV19 and TRBJ2-1, with D possibly matching TRBD2 (6 bases). V lost 1 base and J lost 9, with 19 bases in between. This CDR3 region has 16 residues. Germline-derived CDR1 and CDR2 are LNHDA and SQIVND (reference sequence).